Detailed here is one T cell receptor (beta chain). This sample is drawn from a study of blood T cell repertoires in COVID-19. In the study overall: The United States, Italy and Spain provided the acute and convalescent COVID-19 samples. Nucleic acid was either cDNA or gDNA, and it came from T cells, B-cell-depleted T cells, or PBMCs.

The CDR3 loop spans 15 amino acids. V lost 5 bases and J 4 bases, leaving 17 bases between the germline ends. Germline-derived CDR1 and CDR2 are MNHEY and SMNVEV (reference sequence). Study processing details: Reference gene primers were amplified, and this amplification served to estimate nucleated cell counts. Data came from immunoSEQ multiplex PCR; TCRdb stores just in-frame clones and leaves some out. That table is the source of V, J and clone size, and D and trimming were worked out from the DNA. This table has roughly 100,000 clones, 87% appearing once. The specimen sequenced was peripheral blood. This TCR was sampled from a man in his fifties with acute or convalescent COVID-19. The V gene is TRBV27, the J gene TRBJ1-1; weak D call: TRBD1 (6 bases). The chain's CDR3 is CASSPRTVRGTEAFF. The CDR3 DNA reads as TGTGCCAGCAGTCCAAGGACAGTACGAGGCACTGAAGCTTTCTTT.